These 3 T cell receptor beta chains share one sample of origin, sequenced in a study of shared clonotypes between healthy human individuals. Using immunoSEQ multiplex PCR, the repertoire was profiled, and TCRdb retains in-frame clones only, with some absent. The sample has roughly 2.5 million clones; roughly 92% are singletons. The sample comprised naive CD4+ T cells sorted from blood. Regarding subset: CD45RA+ positively selected. The receptors stem from a man aged 18 to 35 in good health.

The rearrangement joins TRBV9 to TRBJ2-2; 12 nucleotides match TRBD1. With 4 bases clipped from V and 4 bases from J, the junction kept 5 bases outside the gene matches. Germline V gene lookup returns CDR1 SGDLS and CDR2 YYNGEE. The CDR3 is made up of 16 amino acids. CDR3 loop: CASSSGQGAVTGELFF. The CDR3 nucleotides are TGTGCCAGCAGCTCGGGACAGGGGGCGGTCACCGGGGAGCTGTTTTTT.

V is TRBV11-2 and J is TRBJ1-6; tentatively, D is TRBD1 (5 bases). Trimming left V 3 bases short and J 11 bases short, with 17 bases between. The CDR3 totals 15 residues. Germline V lookup: CDR1 SGHAT, CDR2 FQNNGV. The CDR3 DNA reads TGTGCCAGCAGCTTGAGTGCCAATCGGGGGACACCCCTCCACTTT. It codes for CASSLSANRGTPLHF.

The CDR3 DNA is TGTGCCAGCAGCCCGCGCGGGGGGGATACTGGAAACACCATATATTTT. Translating it yields CASSPRGGDTGNTIYF. This sequence joins TRBV6-6 and TRBJ1-3; D is possibly TRBD1 (5 bases). V was shortened by 6 bases and J by 2 bases, with 17 bases between the two germline ends. The CDR3 sequence is 16 residues long. The germline CDR1 and CDR2 sequences are MNHNY and SVGAGI (reference sequence).